This TCR beta chain stems from a study of T cell changes during pregnancy in multiple sclerosis. Germline lookup yields CDR1 SEHNR and CDR2 FQNEAQ (reference sequence). V was shortened by 5 bases and J by 8 bases, with 6 bases between the two germline ends. The CDR3 is 10 amino acids. Assay: immunoSEQ multiplex PCR; the TCRdb copy retains only in-frame clones and omits some. This sample has 77,000 or so clones; 90% to 95% occur once, and the top ten carry less than 0.85%. Sequences were derived from peripheral blood, sampled in the second trimester of pregnancy. The receptor was isolated from a female donor in good health, enrolled as a control in a pregnancy study. The rearrangement links TRBV7-9 to TRBJ1-1; D is perhaps TRBD1 (6 bases). CDR3 nucleotides: TGTGCCAGCAGCGGGACAGAAGCTTTCTTT. Its protein is CASSGTEAFF.